A single sample is the source of the 8 T cell receptor beta chains below, sequenced in a study of shared T cell receptors in the human thymus. Generated by immunoSEQ multiplex PCR, the TCRdb table keeps only in-frame clones and is missing some. Among 500,000 to 750,000 clones, more than 75% were seen once, and the ten largest hold 0.0085% to 0.012%. The same sample was also studied in work on human thymus T cells.

The specimen was thymocytes. These TCRs come from a boy under two years old with a congenital heart defect.

This chain joins TRBV9 and TRBJ2-2; maybe TRBD2 (5 bases). Looked up from germline, CDR1 is SGDLS and CDR2 is YYNGEE. The ends were cut back, 3 bases at V and 3 bases at J, with 18 bases in the middle. The CDR3 has 17 amino acids. The DNA of the CDR3 is TGTGCCAGCAGCGGAGAGTACGGACTGGAAGACACCGGGGAGCTGTTTTTT. This sequence encodes CASSGEYGLEDTGELFF.

The genes are TRBV27 and TRBJ2-7, with TRBD1 matching 9 bases. The CDR3 loop spans 16 amino acids. V was pared by 3 bases and J by 0 bases, with 6 bases of the junction left unmatched. CDR1 MNHEY and CDR2 SMNVEV come from the germline V gene (reference sequence). CDR3 region: CASSLFGTGSSYEQYF. The CDR3 bases are TGTGCCAGCAGTTTGTTCGGGACAGGGAGCTCCTACGAGCAGTACTTC.

J is TRBJ1-5 and V is TRBV7-2, with 9 bases lining up with TRBD1. J lost 7 bases, V lost 5 bases, and 9 bases had no gene match. The CDR3 runs 15 residues. CDR1 and CDR2 (germline): SGHTA, FQGNSA. The CDR3 sequence is CASSPGQGSEQPQHF. In nucleotides, the CDR3 is TGTGCCAGCAGCCCGGGACAGGGTAGCGAACAGCCCCAGCATTTT.

The V gene is TRBV6-1, the J gene TRBJ2-7; 7 bases line up with TRBD1. Germline V gene lookup returns CDR1 MNHNS and CDR2 SASEGT. Trimming cost V 3 bases and J 2 bases; bases outside gene matches: 4. The CDR3 covers 14 residues. DNA of the CDR3: TGTGCCAGCAGTGATCGACAGGGAACCTACGAGCAGTACTTC. It encodes CASSDRQGTYEQYF.

The CDR3 bases are TGTGCCAGCAGTTTACGCGGGAGGGTCCACTCCTACGAGCAGTACTTC. Protein product: CASSLRGRVHSYEQYF. This rearrangement joins TRBV27 to TRBJ2-7; 9 bases fit TRBD2. With V trimmed by 2 bases and J by 0 bases, 5 bases remained unmatched. The CDR3 is 16 amino acids. From germline, CDR1 is MNHEY and CDR2 SMNVEV (reference sequence).

This clone occurred a few times. This rearrangement joins TRBV13 to TRBJ1-1; D is perhaps TRBD1 (6 bases). The V and J ends lost 0 bases and 2 bases respectively, with 10 bases between them. CDR1 PRHDT and CDR2 FYEKMQ come from the germline V gene (reference sequence). The length of the CDR3 is 15 residues. The CDR3 is CASSLGGGANTEAFF. CDR3 nucleotide sequence: TGTGCCAGCAGCTTAGGCGGGGGGGCTAACACTGAAGCTTTCTTT.

CDR3 region: CASSETSASYEQYF. CDR3 bases: TGCGCCAGCAGTGAGACTAGCGCCTCCTACGAGCAGTACTTC. V gene TRBV10-1 combines with J gene TRBJ2-7; 7 nucleotides align to TRBD2. Trimming cost V 2 bases and J 0 bases; bases outside gene matches: 1. CDR1 is WNHNN and CDR2 is SYGVQD in the germline V gene (reference sequence). This CDR3 spans 14 amino acids.

V is TRBV30 and J is TRBJ1-6; TRBD1 matches at 7 bases. Trimming at V came to 0 bases and at J to 2 bases, leaving 1 base not matched to a gene. The CDR3 is 15 residues long. CDR1 is GTSNPN and CDR2 is SVGIG in the germline V gene (reference sequence). Here the CDR3 reads CAWSVRGPYNSPLHF. Here the CDR3 DNA reads TGTGCCTGGAGTGTAAGGGGGCCCTATAATTCACCCCTCCACTTT.